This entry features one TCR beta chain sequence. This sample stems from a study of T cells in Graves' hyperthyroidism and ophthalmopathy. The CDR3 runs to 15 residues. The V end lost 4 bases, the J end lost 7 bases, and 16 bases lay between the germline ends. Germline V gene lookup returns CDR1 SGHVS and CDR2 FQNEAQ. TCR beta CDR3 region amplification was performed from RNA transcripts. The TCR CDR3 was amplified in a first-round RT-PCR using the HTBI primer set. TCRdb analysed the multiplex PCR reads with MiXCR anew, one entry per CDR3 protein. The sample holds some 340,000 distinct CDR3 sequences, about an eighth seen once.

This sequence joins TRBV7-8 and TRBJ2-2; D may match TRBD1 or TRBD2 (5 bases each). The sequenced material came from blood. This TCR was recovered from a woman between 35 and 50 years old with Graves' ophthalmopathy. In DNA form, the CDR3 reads TGTGCCAGCAGCTCCGGGACCCTCCAGGGCGGGGAGCTGTTTTTT. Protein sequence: CASSSGTLQGGELFF.